The entry below gives a single TCR beta chain sequence along with its context. The data belong to a study of blood T cell repertoires in COVID-19. In the original analysis: Estimated nucleated cell counts came from reference gene primer amplification. Here immunoSEQ multiplex PCR was the method, and the copy in TCRdb shows in-frame clones only, minus some. V and J calls and clone size are given by that table; D and trimming were obtained from the DNA. The profile shows about 15,000 clones, approximately 83% of them singletons. V was clipped by 4 bases and J by 5 bases; unmatched bases: 7. This CDR3 contains 15 residues. The V gene's germline CDR1 is SGHRS and CDR2 YFSETQ.

This chain connects TRBV5-1 to TRBJ2-7; 12 nucleotides line up with TRBD1. Sequencing was performed on peripheral blood. The receptor was isolated from a man aged 35 to 55 with active or convalescent COVID-19. CDR3 coding DNA: TGCGCCAGCAGCGCAACGGGACAGGGGGCCAACGAGCAGTACTTC. This codes for CASSATGQGANEQYF.